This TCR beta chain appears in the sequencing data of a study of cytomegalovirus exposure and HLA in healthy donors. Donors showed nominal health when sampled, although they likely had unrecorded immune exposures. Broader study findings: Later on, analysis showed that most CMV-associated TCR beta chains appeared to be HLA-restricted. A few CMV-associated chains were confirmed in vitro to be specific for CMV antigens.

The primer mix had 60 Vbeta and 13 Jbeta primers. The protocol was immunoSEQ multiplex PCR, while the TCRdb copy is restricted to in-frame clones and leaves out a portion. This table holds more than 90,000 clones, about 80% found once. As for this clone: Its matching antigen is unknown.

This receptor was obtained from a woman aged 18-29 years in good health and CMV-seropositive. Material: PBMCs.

CDR3 residues: CASSQELASGRMRDEQFF. In nucleotides, the CDR3 is TGCGCCAGCAGCCAAGAGTTGGCTAGCGGGAGGATGAGGGATGAGCAGTTCTTC. This chain uses TRBV4-1 with TRBJ2-1, with 11 bases that match TRBD2. The CDR3 is 18 residues long. Germline CDR1 reads MGHRA; CDR2 reads YSYEKL. V lost 0 bases, J lost 8 bases, and 12 bases stayed unmatched.